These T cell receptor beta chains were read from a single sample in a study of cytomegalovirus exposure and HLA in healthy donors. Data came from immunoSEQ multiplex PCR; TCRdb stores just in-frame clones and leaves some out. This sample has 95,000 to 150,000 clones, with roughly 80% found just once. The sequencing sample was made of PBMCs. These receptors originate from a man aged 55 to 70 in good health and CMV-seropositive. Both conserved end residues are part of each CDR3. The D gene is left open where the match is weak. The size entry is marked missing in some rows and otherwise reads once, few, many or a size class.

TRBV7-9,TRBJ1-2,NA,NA,CASSLGQGSYGYTF,TGTGCCAGCAGCTTAGGGCAGGGGAGCTATGGCTACACCTTC
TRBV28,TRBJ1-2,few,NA,CASSLAQTQANYGYTF,TGTGCCAGCAGTTTAGCCCAGACTCAAGCTAACTATGGCTACACCTTC
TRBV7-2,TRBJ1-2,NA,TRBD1,CASSLNRGTDYGYTF,TGTGCCAGCAGCTTAAACAGGGGAACTGACTATGGCTACACCTTC
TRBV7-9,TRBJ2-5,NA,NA,CASSKNGETQYF,TGTGCCAGCAGTAAGAACGGGGAGACCCAGTACTTC
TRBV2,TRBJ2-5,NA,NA,CASSDRQETQYF,TGTGCCAGCAGTGACAGACAAGAGACCCAGTACTTC
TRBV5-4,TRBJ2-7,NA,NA,CASGSGGNYEQYF,TGTGCCAGCGGCTCAGGAGGGAATTACGAGCAGTACTTC
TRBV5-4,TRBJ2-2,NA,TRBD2,CASSSLTSGRVTGELFF,TGTGCCAGCAGCTCCCTGACTAGCGGGAGGGTGACCGGGGAGCTGTTTTTT
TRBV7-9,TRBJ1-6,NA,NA,CASSSVRGSPLHF,TGTGCCAGCAGCTCGGTCCGGGGGTCACCCCTCCACTTT
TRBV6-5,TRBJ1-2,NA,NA,CASSSSFANYGYTF,TGTGCCAGCAGTTCGTCGTTTGCTAACTATGGCTACACCTTC
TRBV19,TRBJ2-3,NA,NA,CASSIDGTDTQYF,TGTGCCAGTAGTATAGACGGCACAGATACGCAGTATTTT
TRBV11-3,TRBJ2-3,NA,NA,CASSSGEPSDTQYF,TGTGCCAGCAGCTCCGGGGAACCTTCAGATACGCAGTATTTT
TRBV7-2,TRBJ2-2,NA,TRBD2,CASSLGGRYTGELFF,TGTGCCAGCAGCTTAGGCGGGAGATACACCGGGGAGCTGTTTTTT
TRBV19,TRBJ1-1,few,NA,CASSGLGGTEAFF,TGTGCCAGTAGTGGCCTTGGGGGGACTGAAGCTTTCTTT
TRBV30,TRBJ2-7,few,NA,CAWRRTYYEQYF,TGTGCCTGGAGGCGGACATACTACGAGCAGTACTTC
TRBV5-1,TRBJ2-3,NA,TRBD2,CASSLDSSGATDTQYF,TGCGCCAGCAGCTTGGATTCTAGCGGGGCCACAGATACGCAGTATTTT
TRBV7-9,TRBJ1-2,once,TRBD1,CASSPSPGTGTGYTF,TGTGCCAGCAGCCCCTCGCCCGGGACAGGGACCGGCTACACCTTC
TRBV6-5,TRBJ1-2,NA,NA,CASSYSGDYGYTF,TGTGCCAGCAGTTACTCAGGGGATTATGGCTACACCTTC
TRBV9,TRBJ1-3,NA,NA,CASSVGNSYLYF,TGTGCCAGCAGCGTAGGAAACAGCTATTTATATTTT